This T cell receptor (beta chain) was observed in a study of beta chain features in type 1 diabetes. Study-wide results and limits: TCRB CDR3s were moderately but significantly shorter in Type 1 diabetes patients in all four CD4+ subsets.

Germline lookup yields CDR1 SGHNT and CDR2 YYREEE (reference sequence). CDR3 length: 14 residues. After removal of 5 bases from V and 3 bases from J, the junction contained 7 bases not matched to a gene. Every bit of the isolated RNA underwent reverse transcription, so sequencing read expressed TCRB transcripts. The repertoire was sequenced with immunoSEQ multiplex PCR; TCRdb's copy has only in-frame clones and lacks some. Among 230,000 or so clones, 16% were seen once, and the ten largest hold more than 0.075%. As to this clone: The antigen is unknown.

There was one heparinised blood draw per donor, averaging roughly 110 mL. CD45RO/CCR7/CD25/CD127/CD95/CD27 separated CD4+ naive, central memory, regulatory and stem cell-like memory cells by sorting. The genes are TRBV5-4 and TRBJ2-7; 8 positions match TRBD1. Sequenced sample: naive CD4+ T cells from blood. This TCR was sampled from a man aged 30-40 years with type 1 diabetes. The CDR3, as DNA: TGTGCCAGCAGGCGACAGGGGCCCTACTACGAGCAGTACTTC. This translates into CASRRQGPYYEQYF. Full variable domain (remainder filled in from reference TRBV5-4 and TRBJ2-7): ETGVTQSPTHLIKTRGQQVTLRCSSQSGHNTVSWYQQALGQGPQFIFQYYREEENGRGNFPPRFSGLQFPNYSSELNVNALELDDSALYLCASRRQGPYYEQYFGPGTRLTVT.